Detailed here is one T cell receptor beta chain. Sequencing was performed with immunoSEQ multiplex PCR; in TCRdb, only in-frame clones are kept and a portion is missing. This sample has some 500,000 clones, with 90% to 97% found just once. Trimming removed 3 bases at V and 2 bases at J, with 14 bases between. CDR3 length equals 15 residues. Germline loops: CDR1 LNHDA, CDR2 SQIVND (reference sequence). This sample is part of a study of shared clonotypes between healthy human individuals. At the level of the study: Aged between 18 and 49, the donors were a couple of women and three men. A donor's plate count was three for CD4 naive and three for CD4 memory; CD8 naive had two and CD8 memory one.

V gene TRBV19 combines with J gene TRBJ2-7; D is perhaps TRBD2 (6 bases). Sequencing was carried out using naive CD4+ T cells sorted from blood. Documented subset: CD45RA+ positively selected. The receptor was isolated from a woman under 40 in good health. CDR3: CASSISGTDTYEQYF. CDR3 bases: TGTGCCAGTAGTATTTCCGGGACTGATACCTACGAGCAGTACTTC.